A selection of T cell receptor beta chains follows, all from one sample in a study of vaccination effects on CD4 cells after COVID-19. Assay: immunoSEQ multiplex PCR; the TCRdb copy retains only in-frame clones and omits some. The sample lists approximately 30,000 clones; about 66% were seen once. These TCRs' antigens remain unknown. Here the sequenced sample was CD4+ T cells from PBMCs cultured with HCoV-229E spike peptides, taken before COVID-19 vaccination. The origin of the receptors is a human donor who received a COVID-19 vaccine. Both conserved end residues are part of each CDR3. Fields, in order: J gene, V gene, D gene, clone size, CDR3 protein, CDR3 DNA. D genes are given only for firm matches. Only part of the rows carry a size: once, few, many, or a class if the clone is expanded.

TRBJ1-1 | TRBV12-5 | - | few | CASGFHPMGRLNTEAFF | TGTGCTAGTGGTTTCCATCCAATGGGCAGATTGAACACTGAAGCTTTCTTT
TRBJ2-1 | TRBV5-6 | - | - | CASSSRGYEQFF | TGTGCCAGCAGCTCGAGAGGCTATGAGCAGTTCTTC
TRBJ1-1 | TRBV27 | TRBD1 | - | CASSQSTGAYTEAFF | TGTGCCAGCAGTCAATCGACAGGGGCTTACACTGAAGCTTTCTTT
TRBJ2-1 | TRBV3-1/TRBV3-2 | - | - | CASSQVWFLGQFF | TGTGCCAGCAGCCAAGTCTGGTTTTTGGGGCAGTTCTTC
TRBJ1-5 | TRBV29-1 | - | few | CSVAQGGNQPQHF | TGCAGCGTCGCACAGGGAGGCAATCAGCCCCAGCATTTT
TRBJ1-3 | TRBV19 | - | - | CASSILSGNTIYF | TGTGCCAGTAGTATACTCTCTGGAAACACCATATATTTT
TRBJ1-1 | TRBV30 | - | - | CAWSVLRAEAFF | TGTGCCTGGAGTGTACTAAGGGCTGAAGCTTTCTTT
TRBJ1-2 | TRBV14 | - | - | CASSQFPGPYGYTF | TGTGCCAGCAGCCAATTCCCGGGACCCTATGGCTACACCTTC
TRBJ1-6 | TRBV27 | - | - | CASRGGKLGSPLHF | TGTGCCAGCAGAGGTGGCAAACTTGGTTCACCCCTCCACTTT
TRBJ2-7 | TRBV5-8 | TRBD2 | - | CASSQQRTSGPRGEQYF | TGTGCCAGCAGCCAACAGCGGACTAGCGGGCCTCGAGGCGAGCAGTACTTC
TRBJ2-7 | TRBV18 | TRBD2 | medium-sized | CASSPPGLAGGEQYF | TGTGCCAGCTCACCACCGGGACTAGCGGGAGGCGAGCAGTACTTC
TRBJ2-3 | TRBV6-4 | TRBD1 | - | CASSDVTGGADTQYF | TGTGCCAGCAGTGACGTGACAGGGGGCGCAGATACGCAGTATTTT
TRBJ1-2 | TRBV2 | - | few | CASSLLGYTF | TGTGCCAGCAGTCTGTTGGGCTACACCTTC
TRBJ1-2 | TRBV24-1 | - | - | CATSGGPGYGYTF | TGTGCCACCAGTGGGGGGCCCGGCTATGGCTACACCTTC
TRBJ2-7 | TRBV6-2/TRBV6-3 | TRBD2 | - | CASSYKASGAYEQYF | TGTGCCAGCAGTTACAAGGCTAGCGGGGCCTACGAGCAGTACTTC
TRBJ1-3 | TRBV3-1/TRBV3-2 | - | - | CASSHTGNTIYF | TGTGCCAGCAGCCATACCGGAAACACCATATATTTT
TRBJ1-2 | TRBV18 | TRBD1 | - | CASSPQGQGALDYGYTF | TGTGCCAGCTCACCTCAAGGACAGGGGGCGCTTGACTATGGCTACACCTTC
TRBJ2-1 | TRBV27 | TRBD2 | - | CASSSTAGTSGSKGEQFF | TGTGCCAGCAGTTCGACCGCCGGGACTAGCGGGAGTAAGGGTGAGCAGTTCTTC
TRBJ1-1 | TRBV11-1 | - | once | CASSTNRGNTEAFF | TGTGCCAGCAGCACCAACCGGGGGAACACTGAAGCTTTCTTT
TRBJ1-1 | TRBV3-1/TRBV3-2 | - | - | CASSPRLRQGGAEAFF | TGTGCCAGCAGCCCCCGGTTAAGGCAGGGAGGGGCTGAAGCTTTCTTT
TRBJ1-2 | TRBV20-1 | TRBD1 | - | CKVTGGYGYTF | TGCAAGGTCACAGGGGGCTATGGCTACACCTTC
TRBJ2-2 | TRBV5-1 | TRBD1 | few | CASNPTGRNTGELFF | TGCGCCAGCAACCCGACAGGGAGGAACACCGGGGAGCTGTTTTTT
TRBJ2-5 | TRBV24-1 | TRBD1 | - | CATSDMKTGEETQYF | TGTGCCACCAGTGATATGAAGACAGGGGAAGAGACCCAGTACTTC
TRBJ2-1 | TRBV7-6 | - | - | CASSTRRGEQFF | TGTGCCAGCAGCACCAGGCGGGGTGAGCAGTTCTTC
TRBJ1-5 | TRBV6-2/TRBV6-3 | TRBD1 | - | CASSYLGQGAMQPQHF | TGTGCCAGCAGTTACCTGGGACAGGGGGCAATGCAGCCCCAGCATTTT
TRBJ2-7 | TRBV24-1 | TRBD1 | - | CATSDLPGQGQYF | TGTGCCACCAGTGATTTGCCGGGACAGGGGCAGTACTTC
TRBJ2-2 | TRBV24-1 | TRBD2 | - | CATSDLHSGRADTGELFF | TGTGCCACCAGTGATTTACATAGCGGGAGGGCCGACACCGGGGAGCTGTTTTTT
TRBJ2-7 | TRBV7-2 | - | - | CASSLSGSSYEQYF | TGTGCCAGCAGCTTATCCGGATCCTCCTACGAGCAGTACTTC
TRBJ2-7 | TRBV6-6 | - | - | CASIRHESSYEQYF | TGTGCCAGCATAAGGCACGAGAGCTCCTACGAGCAGTACTTC
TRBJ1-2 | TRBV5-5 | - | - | CASSPQPGGAANYGYTF | TGTGCCAGCAGCCCGCAGCCCGGCGGGGCCGCTAACTATGGCTACACCTTC
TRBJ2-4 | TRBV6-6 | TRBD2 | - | CASSPGQWTSNNIQYF | TGTGCCAGCAGTCCCGGACAGTGGACTAGCAATAACATTCAGTACTTC
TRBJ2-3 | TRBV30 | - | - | CAWSPGAYADTQYF | TGTGCCTGGAGTCCGGGGGCATATGCAGATACGCAGTATTTT
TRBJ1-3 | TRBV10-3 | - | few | CAISEAGNTIYF | TGTGCCATCAGTGAAGCTGGAAACACCATATATTTT
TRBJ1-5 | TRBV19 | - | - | CASSMRGYSNQPQHF | TGTGCCAGTAGTATGCGTGGGTATAGCAATCAGCCCCAGCATTTT
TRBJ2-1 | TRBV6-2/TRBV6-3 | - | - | CASSYSWNEQFF | TGTGCCAGCAGTTACTCATGGAATGAGCAGTTCTTC
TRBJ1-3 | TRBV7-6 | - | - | CASSPGNTGNTIYF | TGTGCCAGCAGCCCCGGGAACACTGGAAACACCATATATTTT
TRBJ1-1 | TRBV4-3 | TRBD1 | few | CASSQGTGGNTEAFF | TGCGCCAGCAGCCAAGGGACAGGGGGCAACACTGAAGCTTTCTTT
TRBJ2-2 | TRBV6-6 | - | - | CASSYRDTGELFF | TGTGCCAGCAGTTACAGAGACACCGGGGAGCTGTTTTTT
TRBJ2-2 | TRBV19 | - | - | CASSTQGTGELFF | TGTGCCAGTAGTACACAGGGAACCGGGGAGCTGTTTTTT
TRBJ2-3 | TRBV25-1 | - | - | CASSDITGPTDTQYF | TGTGCCAGCAGTGATATCACAGGGCCCACAGATACGCAGTATTTT
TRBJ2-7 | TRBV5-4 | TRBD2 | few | CASSPGREGLSEQYF | TGTGCCAGCAGCCCTGGGCGGGAGGGCCTCAGCGAGCAGTACTTC
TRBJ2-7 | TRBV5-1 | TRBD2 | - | CASSLGSGGSSYEQYF | TGCGCCAGCAGCTTGGGAAGCGGGGGCAGCTCCTACGAGCAGTACTTC
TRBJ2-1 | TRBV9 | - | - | CASSADGLTGEQFF | TGTGCCAGCAGCGCGGATGGCTTGACGGGAGAGCAGTTCTTC
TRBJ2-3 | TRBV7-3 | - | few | CASSLNPGGNTDTQYF | TGTGCCAGCAGCTTAAATCCGGGGGGCAACACAGATACGCAGTATTTT
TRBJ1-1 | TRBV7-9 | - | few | CASSLQGNTEAFF | TGTGCCAGCAGCTTACAGGGGAACACTGAAGCTTTCTTT
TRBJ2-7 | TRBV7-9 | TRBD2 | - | CASSLSGLVYEQYF | TGTGCCAGCAGCTTATCGGGACTAGTCTACGAGCAGTACTTC
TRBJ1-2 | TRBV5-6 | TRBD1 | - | CASSPGGTGGAYYGYTF | TGTGCCAGCAGCCCTGGAGGTACAGGGGGCGCGTACTATGGCTACACCTTC